Below are 6 T cell receptor beta chains sequenced from a single sample in a study of T-cell memory formation after mild COVID-19. TCRdb reanalysed the 5' RACE reads using MiXCR and keeps one entry per CDR3 protein. The table lists 120,000 to 150,000 distinct CDR3 sequences, under 25% of them singletons, with approximately 2.3% in the top ten. The source material was PBMCs or a T cell subset sorted from them (not recorded which). The receptors originated from an adult woman who had mild COVID-19 (a few samples of this study predate the infection). Cell type and time point are not known.

The sample holds a few counts of this clonotype. The chain has TRBV12-3 or TRBV12-4 and TRBJ2-7; possible D gene TRBD2, 6 bases. V shed 5 bases and J shed 0 bases, with 11 bases lying between them. CDR3 length equals 14 residues. This chain's CDR3 is CASSQTSSSYEQYF. In nucleotides, the CDR3 is TGTGCCAGCAGTCAGACTAGTAGCTCCTACGAGCAGTACTTC.

V is TRBV18 and J is TRBJ2-7; D unclear. The CDR3 extends over 14 amino acids. The germline V and J ends were trimmed by 3 bases and 0 bases, with 9 bases remaining between them. CDR1 is KGHSH and CDR2 is LQKENI in the germline V gene. DNA of the CDR3: TGTGCCAGCTCACCCAACCGGGCCTCCTACGAGCAGTACTTC. Its translation is CASSPNRASYEQYF.

V gene TRBV5-5 combines with J gene TRBJ2-5; no clear D. CDR3 length equals 14 residues. In germline, CDR1 is SGHKS, CDR2 YYEKEE (reference sequence). V was cut by 2 bases and J by 0 bases, with 8 bases left in between. The CDR3 loop is CASSFDVYQETQYF. In DNA form, the CDR3 reads TGTGCCAGCAGCTTTGATGTGTACCAAGAGACCCAGTACTTC.

This clonotype was observed a handful of times. This sequence joins TRBV7-6 and TRBJ2-7; TRBD1 might be the D (5 bases). The germline V gene has CDR1 SGHVS and CDR2 FNYEAQ. Trimming took off 2 bases at V and 3 bases at J, with 14 bases between the two ends. The CDR3 has 15 residues. The CDR3 DNA reads as TGTGCCAGCAGCTTAACAGGCCACTTAAACTACGAGCAGTACTTC. Translating it yields CASSLTGHLNYEQYF.

This clonotype showed up just a few times. This chain joins TRBV10-3 and TRBJ1-3, with a possible D match to TRBD1 (5 bases). CDR3 size: 16 residues. Trimming took 3 bases from V and 2 from J, leaving 14 bases between them. Germline CDR1 is ENHRY and CDR2 is SYGVKD. CDR3 sequence reads: CAISDRGVATGNTIYF. CDR3 bases: TGTGCCATCAGTGACCGGGGGGTAGCTACTGGAAACACCATATATTTT.

This chain joins TRBV4-3 and TRBJ2-7, with TRBD2 as a possible D gene (6 bases). The germline V and J ends were trimmed by 4 bases and 7 bases, with 17 bases remaining between them. The length of the CDR3 is 14 residues. Germline V gives CDR1 LGHNA, CDR2 YSLEER. CDR3 nucleotides: TGCGCCAGCAGCCCCGACTCGACGGGGAGGGAGCAGTACTTC. It translates to CASSPDSTGREQYF.